This TCR beta chain was recorded in a study of post-analysis software for immune sequencing data. General observations from the study: Analysis by F measure revealed that same-batch samples clustered strongly together. Elevated frequency relative to controls characterized four or five TRBV segments in patients, TRBV5-6, TRBV5-1 and TRBV20-1 among them. Multiple sclerosis patients showed significantly lower normalized Chao1 diversity than controls did.

The CDR3 sequence is 15 residues long. V gave up 3 bases and J gave up 3 bases, with 16 bases separating them. Germline V lookup: CDR1 SGHKS, CDR2 YYEKEE (reference sequence). TCR beta cDNA libraries included unique molecular identifiers. A single record per CDR3 protein comes from TCRdb applying MiXCR to the PCR reads. The sample contains hundreds of thousands of distinct CDR3 sequences, roughly three fifths of which appear only once. Concerning this clonotype itself: As yet, its antigen is unknown.

The origin of this receptor is a girl aged 2 to 10 with multiple sclerosis. Sequencing was carried out using blood. The V gene is TRBV5-5, the J gene TRBJ2-7, with D possibly being TRBD2 (6 bases). The CDR3: CASSSEVGLFYEQYF. In nucleotides, the CDR3 is TGTGCCAGCAGCTCGGAGGTGGGACTTTTCTACGAGCAGTACTTC.